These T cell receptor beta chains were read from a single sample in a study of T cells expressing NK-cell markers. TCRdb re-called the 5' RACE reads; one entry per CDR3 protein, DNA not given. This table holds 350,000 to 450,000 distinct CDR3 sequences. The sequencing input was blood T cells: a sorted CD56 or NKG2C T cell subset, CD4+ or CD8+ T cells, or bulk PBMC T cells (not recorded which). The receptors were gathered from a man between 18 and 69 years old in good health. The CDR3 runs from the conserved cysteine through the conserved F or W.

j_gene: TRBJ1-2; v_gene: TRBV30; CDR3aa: CAWSIVAWGQGYTF
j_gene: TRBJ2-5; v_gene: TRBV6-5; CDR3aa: CASSYWQGKGGTQYF
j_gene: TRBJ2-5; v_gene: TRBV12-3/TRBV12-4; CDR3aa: CASSPGPRETQYF
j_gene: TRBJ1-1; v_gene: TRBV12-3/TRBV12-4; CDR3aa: CASRRQGAGAFF
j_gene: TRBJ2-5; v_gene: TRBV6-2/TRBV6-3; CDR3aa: CASSYELRQLATQYF
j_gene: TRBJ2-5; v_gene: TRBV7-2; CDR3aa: CASSPLAGGTQYF
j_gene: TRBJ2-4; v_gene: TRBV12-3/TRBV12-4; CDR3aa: CASSLRGGTKNIQYF
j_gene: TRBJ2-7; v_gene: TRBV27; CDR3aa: CASSPPGWGTNQYF
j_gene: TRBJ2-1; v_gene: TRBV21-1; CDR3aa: CASSRGDTDRLNEQFF
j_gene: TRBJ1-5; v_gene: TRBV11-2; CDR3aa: CASSRGQGYNQPQHF
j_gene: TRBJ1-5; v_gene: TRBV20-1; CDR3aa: CSAREPNRGSNQPQHF
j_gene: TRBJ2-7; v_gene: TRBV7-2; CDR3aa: CASSWTGSYEQYF
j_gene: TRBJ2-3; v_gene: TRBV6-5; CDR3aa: CASSYQGVAVGTQYF
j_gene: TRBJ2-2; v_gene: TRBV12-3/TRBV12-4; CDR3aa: CASRPGQGSGKVGELFF
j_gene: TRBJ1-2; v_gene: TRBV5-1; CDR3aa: CASSLGRSDYGYTF
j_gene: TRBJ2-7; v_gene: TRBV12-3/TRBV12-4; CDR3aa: CASSRQVGITYEQYF
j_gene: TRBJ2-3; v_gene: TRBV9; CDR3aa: CASSVGLSTGASTDTQYF
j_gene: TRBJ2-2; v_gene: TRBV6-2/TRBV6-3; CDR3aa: CASSSSGGAFTGELFF
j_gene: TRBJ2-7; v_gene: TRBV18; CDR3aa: CASSEINYEQYF
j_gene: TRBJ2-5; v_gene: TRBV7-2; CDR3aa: CASSSRRGAGETQYF
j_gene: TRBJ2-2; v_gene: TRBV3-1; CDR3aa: CASKRTPNTGELFF
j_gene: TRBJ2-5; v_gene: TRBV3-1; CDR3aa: CASSQVGTGEQETQYF
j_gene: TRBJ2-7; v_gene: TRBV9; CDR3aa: CASSGTSGTYEQYF
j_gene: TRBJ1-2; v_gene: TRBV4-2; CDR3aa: CASSQVGNTNYGYTF
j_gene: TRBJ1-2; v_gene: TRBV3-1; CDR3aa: CASSQDSAGYGYTF
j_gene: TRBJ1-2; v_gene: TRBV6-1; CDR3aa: CASSTTWGTYGYTF
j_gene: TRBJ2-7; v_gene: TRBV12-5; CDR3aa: CASGKDRGNYEQYF
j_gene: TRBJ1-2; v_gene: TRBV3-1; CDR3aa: CASSLGTADGYTF
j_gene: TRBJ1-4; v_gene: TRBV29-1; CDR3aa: CSVEGTGSEKLFF
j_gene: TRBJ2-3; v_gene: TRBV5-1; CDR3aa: CASRSGSSGVPDTQYF
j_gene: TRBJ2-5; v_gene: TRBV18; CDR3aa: CASSPRHHEQETQYF
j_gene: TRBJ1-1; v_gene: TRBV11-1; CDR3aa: CASSPDPGQGPLSTEAFF
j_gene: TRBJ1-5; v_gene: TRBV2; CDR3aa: CATSLEGIGGQPQHF
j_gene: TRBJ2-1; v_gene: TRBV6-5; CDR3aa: CASSYLRDRDEQFF
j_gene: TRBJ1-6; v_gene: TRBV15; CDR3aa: CATSRNRGNSPLHF
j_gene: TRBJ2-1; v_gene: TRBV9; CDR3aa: CASSVAGGLTYNEQFF
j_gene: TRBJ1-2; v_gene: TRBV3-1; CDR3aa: CASSHRVLLDYGYTF
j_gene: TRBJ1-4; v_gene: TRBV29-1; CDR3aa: CSVVDRGHEKLFF
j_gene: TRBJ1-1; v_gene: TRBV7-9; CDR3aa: CASTRTTTEAFF
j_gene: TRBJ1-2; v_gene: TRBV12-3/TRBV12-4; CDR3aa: CASSAARTVHGYTF
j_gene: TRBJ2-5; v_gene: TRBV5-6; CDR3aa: CASSKDSRETQYF